This TCR beta chain was recovered during a study of cytomegalovirus exposure and HLA in healthy donors. Trimming removed 5 bases at V and 3 bases at J, with 14 bases between. The length of the CDR3 is 14 residues. Germline CDR1 and CDR2: SGHAT and FQNNGV. The PCR used 60 Vbeta and 13 Jbeta primers. The repertoire was sequenced with immunoSEQ multiplex PCR; TCRdb's copy has only in-frame clones and lacks some. Reported are 110,000 to 150,000 clones; the ten largest clones contain 0.75% to 1%. The rearrangement uses TRBV11-2 and TRBJ2-7, with unresolved D. The sequence came from a male donor in good health and CMV-seronegative. The sequenced material came from PBMCs. This CDR3 reads CASSLEVGYYEQYF. The CDR3 DNA reads as TGTGCCAGCAGCCTCGAGGTGGGTTACTACGAGCAGTACTTC.